These 18 T cell receptor beta chains were all obtained from the same sample, sequenced in a study of blood T cells in healthy people across ages. Then a second PCR, running about 6 to 12 cycles, was carried out with a sample-barcoded 5' primer and a J-beta primer mix. One entry per CDR3 protein results from TCRdb running MiXCR on the 5' RACE reads. The sample gives 1.5 million to 1.8 million distinct CDR3 sequences, 40% to 45% of which show up once; under 5% is in the top ten. Sequences were obtained from blood. The receptors originated from a young woman in good health.

The chain uses TRBV6-6 and TRBJ1-2; D is possibly TRBD1 (5 bases). The V and J ends lost 2 bases and 0 bases respectively, with 13 bases between them. The CDR3 has 16 residues. Germline V gene sequence: CDR1 MNHNY, CDR2 SVGAGI (reference sequence). CDR3 sequence reads: CASSYTGPAANYGYTF. CDR3 in DNA: TGTGCCAGCAGTTACACGGGACCCGCAGCTAACTATGGCTACACCTTC.

CDR3 loop: CATSDPGSGELFF. The CDR3 DNA sequence: TGTGCCACCAGTGACCCAGGGTCCGGGGAGCTGTTTTTT. This rearrangement joins TRBV24-1 to TRBJ2-2; a weak D match, TRBD1 (5 bases). The ends were cut back, 4 bases at V and 6 bases at J, with 8 bases in the middle. In germline, CDR1 is KGHDR, CDR2 SFDVKD. The CDR3 is made up of 13 amino acids.

V gene TRBV4-2 combines with J gene TRBJ1-1; D possibly corresponds to TRBD1 (5 bases). V lost 3 bases to trimming and J lost 6 bases, with 17 bases between them. This CDR3 spans 15 amino acids. The germline V gene has CDR1 LGHNA and CDR2 YNFKEQ. CDR3 sequence reads: CASSHTTGGKAEAFF. In DNA form, the CDR3 reads TGTGCCAGCAGCCATACGACGGGGGGAAAAGCTGAAGCTTTCTTT.

The chain has TRBV28 and TRBJ1-5; no clear D. The CDR3 is made up of 14 amino acids. V gave up 3 bases and J gave up 2 bases, with 8 bases separating them. Germline assignment: CDR1 MDHEN and CDR2 SYDVKM. The CDR3 nucleotides are TGTGCCAGCAGTTTCAGACTCGGCAATCAGCCCCAGCATTTT. It yields the protein CASSFRLGNQPQHF.

The chain links TRBV25-1 to TRBJ2-6, with D perhaps matching TRBD2 (5 bases). This CDR3 is built from 15 residues. Germline V gives CDR1 MGHDK, CDR2 SYGVNS. V lost 6 bases and J lost 0, with 9 bases in between. CDR3 sequence reads: CASRAGNSGANVLTF. The DNA of the CDR3 is TGTGCCAGCAGGGCCGGGAACTCTGGGGCCAACGTCCTGACTTTC.

This chain connects TRBV19 to TRBJ1-2; weak D call: TRBD1 (5 bases). The V and J ends lost 3 bases and 1 base respectively, with 9 bases between them. Germline lookup yields CDR1 LNHDA and CDR2 SQIVND (reference sequence). The CDR3 is made up of 14 amino acids. The CDR3 DNA reads TGTGCCAGTAGTATCGAACAGGTTAACTATGGCTACACCTTC. Translating gives CASSIEQVNYGYTF.

CDR3 sequence reads: CSARAGTVGYSNQPQHF. CDR3 sequence (DNA): TGCAGTGCTAGAGCGGGGACAGTCGGGTATAGCAATCAGCCCCAGCATTTT. The V gene is TRBV20-1, the J gene TRBJ1-5; 7 positions agree with TRBD1. After removal of 1 base from V and 0 bases from J, the junction contained 9 bases not matched to a gene. The CDR3 length is 17 residues. Per germline, CDR1 DFQATT and CDR2 SNEGSKA (reference sequence).

This clonotype was detected only a few times. The CDR3 DNA follows: TGTGCCAGCAGTGGGGGGACTAGCGGTCCCTTCGATGAGCAGTTCTTC. Translated: CASSGGTSGPFDEQFF. The V gene is TRBV28, the J gene TRBJ2-1; TRBD2 aligns across 11 bases. Germline CDR1 is MDHEN and CDR2 is SYDVKM. CDR3 length: 16 residues. V dropped 5 bases and J dropped 8; count of bases not matched to a gene: 11.

This clonotype appeared a few times. The J gene is TRBJ2-6, the V gene TRBV9; no clear D gene. The CDR3 length is 14 residues. Germline V gene lookup returns CDR1 SGDLS and CDR2 YYNGEE. Deletions cut 1 base from V and 0 bases from J, with 2 bases between. The CDR3 reads CASSVYSGANVLTF. The CDR3 bases are TGTGCCAGCAGCGTATACTCTGGGGCCAACGTCCTGACTTTC.

The genes are TRBV10-3 and TRBJ2-1; D call uncertain. V dropped 3 bases and J dropped 2 bases, with 11 bases sitting between them. Germline V gene sequence: CDR1 ENHRY, CDR2 SYGVKD. The CDR3 contains 15 residues. The CDR3 here is CAISEPGRAYNEQFF. CDR3 coding DNA: TGTGCCATCAGTGAACCGGGCCGAGCCTACAATGAGCAGTTCTTC.

This chain links TRBV5-1 with TRBJ2-1, with 12 nucleotides matching TRBD2. This CDR3 spans 17 amino acids. CDR1 is SGHRS and CDR2 is YFSETQ in the germline V gene. With V trimmed by 0 bases and J by 7 bases, 8 bases remained unmatched. DNA of the CDR3: TGCGCCAGCAGCTTGGTACCCGGACTAGCGGGGAATAATGAGCAGTTCTTC. This codes for CASSLVPGLAGNNEQFF.

The chain carries TRBV12-3 or TRBV12-4 and TRBJ2-5, with TRBD2 as a possible D gene (6 bases). Trimming took off 7 bases at V and 11 bases at J, with 20 bases between the two ends. CDR3 length: 13 residues. The DNA of the CDR3 is TGTGCCAGCACGGCCCCGATGGGCGGGGAGCAGTACTTC. As protein: CASTAPMGGEQYF.

This clonotype was observed a few times. The J gene is TRBJ1-2, the V gene TRBV7-2; D gene uncertain. The CDR3 runs 17 residues. Germline CDR1 and CDR2: SGHTA and FQGNSA. V shed 6 bases and J shed 4 bases, with 24 bases lying between them. The CDR3 coding sequence is TGTGCCAGCAGGTACCGACTAGGGTCAACAGTAGTCTATGGCTACACCTTC. Its protein product is CASRYRLGSTVVYGYTF.

The chain carries TRBV6-2 or TRBV6-3 and TRBJ2-3; 9 positions match TRBD2. Losses at the gene ends were 4 bases for V and 2 bases for J; bases not matched to a gene: 4. The V gene's germline CDR1 is MNHEY and CDR2 SVGEGT. The CDR3 length is 15 residues. The CDR3 spells CASSWLAGLTDTQYF. CDR3 coding DNA: TGTGCCAGCAGTTGGCTAGCGGGGCTCACAGATACGCAGTATTTT.

The gene calls are TRBV30 and TRBJ1-2, with unresolved D. With 0 bases removed from V and 4 bases from J, the gap between germline ends came to 6 bases. The germline V gene encodes CDR1 GTSNPN and CDR2 SVGIG (reference sequence). The CDR3 covers 12 residues. In DNA, the CDR3 is TGTGCCTGGAGTGTACCCCGCTATGGCTACACCTTC. Translating it yields CAWSVPRYGYTF.

V is TRBV5-1 and J is TRBJ2-3, with 12 nucleotides matching TRBD2. V lost 4 bases to trimming and J lost 2 bases; unmatched junction nucleotides: 5. This CDR3 contains 16 residues. CDR1 is SGHRS, CDR2 YFSETQ, per germline. CDR3 protein: CASSEGLAGYTDTQYF. The DNA for the CDR3 is TGCGCCAGCAGCGAAGGACTAGCGGGGTACACAGATACGCAGTATTTT.

This rearrangement joins TRBV9 to TRBJ2-3; perhaps TRBD2 as D (5 bases). Trimming shortened V by 4 bases and J by 6 bases, and 15 bases separated the two germline ends. Germline CDR1 SGDLS, CDR2 YYNGEE. CDR3 length equals 14 residues. The chain's CDR3 is CASSPRKSGDTQYF. The CDR3, as DNA: TGTGCCAGCAGCCCCAGGAAAAGCGGCGATACGCAGTATTTT.

The V gene is TRBV5-1, the J gene TRBJ2-3, with TRBD2 as a possible D gene (6 bases). The V end was cut by 0 bases, the J end by 3 bases, with 11 bases between. CDR3 length equals 15 residues. The germline V gene has CDR1 SGHRS and CDR2 YFSETQ. The DNA of the CDR3 is TGCGCCAGCAGCTTGGCAACGGGGGAGACAGATACGCAGTATTTT. Translating gives CASSLATGETDTQYF.